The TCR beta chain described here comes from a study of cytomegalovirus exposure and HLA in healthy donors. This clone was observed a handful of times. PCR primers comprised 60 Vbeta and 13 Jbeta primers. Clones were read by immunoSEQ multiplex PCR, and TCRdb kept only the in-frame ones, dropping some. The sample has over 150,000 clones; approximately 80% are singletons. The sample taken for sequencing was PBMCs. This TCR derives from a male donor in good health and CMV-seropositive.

CDR3: CASSLRSRVYYTF. CDR3 DNA sequence: TGTGCCAGCAGTTTACGGAGCCGGGTCTACTACACCTTC. The gene calls are TRBV28 and TRBJ1-2; no firm D call. V dropped 2 bases and J dropped 10 bases, with 14 bases sitting between them. This CDR3 comprises 13 residues. Germline CDR1 and CDR2: MDHEN and SYDVKM.